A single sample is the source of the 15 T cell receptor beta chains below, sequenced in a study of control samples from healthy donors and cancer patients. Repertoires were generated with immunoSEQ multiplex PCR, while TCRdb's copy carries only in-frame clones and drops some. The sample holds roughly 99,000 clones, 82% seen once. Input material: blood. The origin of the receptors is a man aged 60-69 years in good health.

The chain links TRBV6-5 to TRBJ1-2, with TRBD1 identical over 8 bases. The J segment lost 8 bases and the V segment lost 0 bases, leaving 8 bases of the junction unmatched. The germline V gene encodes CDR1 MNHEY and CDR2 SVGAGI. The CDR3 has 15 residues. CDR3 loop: CASSYSIMRTGGYTF. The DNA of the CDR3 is TGTGCCAGCAGTTACTCGATTATGAGGACAGGGGGCTACACCTTC.

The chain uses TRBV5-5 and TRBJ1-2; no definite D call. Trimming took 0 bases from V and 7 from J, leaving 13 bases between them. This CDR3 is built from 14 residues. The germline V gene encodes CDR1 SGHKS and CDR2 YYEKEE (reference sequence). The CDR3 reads CASSLAGRFSGYTF. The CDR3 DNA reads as TGTGCCAGCAGCTTGGCCGGTCGATTCTCTGGCTACACCTTC.

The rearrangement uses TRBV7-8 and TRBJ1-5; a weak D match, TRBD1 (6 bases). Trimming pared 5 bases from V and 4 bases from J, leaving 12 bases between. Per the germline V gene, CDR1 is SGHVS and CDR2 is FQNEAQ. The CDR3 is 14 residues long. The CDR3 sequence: CASSPDRFNQPQHF. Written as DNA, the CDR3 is TGTGCCAGCAGCCCCGACAGGTTTAATCAGCCCCAGCATTTT.

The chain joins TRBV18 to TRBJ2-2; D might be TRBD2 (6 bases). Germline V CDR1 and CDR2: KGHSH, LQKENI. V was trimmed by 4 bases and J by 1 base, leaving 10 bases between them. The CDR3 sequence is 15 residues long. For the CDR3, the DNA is TGTGCCAGCTCACTAGCGGAACTGAACACCGGGGAGCTGTTTTTT. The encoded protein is CASSLAELNTGELFF.

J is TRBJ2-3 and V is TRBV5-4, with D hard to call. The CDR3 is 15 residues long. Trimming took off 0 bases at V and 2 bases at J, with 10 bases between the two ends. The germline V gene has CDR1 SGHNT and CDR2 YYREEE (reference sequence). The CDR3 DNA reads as TGTGCCAGCAGCTTGGCAAGGGCCGACACAGATACGCAGTATTTT. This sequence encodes CASSLARADTDTQYF.

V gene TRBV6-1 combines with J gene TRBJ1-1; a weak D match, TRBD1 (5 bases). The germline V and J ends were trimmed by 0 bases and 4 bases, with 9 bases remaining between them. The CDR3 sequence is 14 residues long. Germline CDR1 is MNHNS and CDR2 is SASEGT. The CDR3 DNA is TGTGCCAGCAGTGAAGCTTGGAGGGGCACTGAAGCTTTCTTT. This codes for CASSEAWRGTEAFF.

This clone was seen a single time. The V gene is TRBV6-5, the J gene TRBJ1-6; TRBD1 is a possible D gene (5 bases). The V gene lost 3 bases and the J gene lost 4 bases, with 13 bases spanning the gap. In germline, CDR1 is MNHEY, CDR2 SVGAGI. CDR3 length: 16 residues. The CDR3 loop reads CASSYGAGLYNSPLHF. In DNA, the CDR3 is TGTGCCAGCAGTTATGGAGCAGGGCTTTATAATTCACCCCTCCACTTT.

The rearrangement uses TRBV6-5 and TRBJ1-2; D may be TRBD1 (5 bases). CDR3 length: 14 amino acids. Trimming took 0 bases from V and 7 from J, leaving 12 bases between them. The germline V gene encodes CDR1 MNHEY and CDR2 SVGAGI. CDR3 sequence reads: CASSYSGEPRGYTF. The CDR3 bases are TGTGCCAGCAGTTACTCAGGGGAACCGCGTGGCTACACCTTC.

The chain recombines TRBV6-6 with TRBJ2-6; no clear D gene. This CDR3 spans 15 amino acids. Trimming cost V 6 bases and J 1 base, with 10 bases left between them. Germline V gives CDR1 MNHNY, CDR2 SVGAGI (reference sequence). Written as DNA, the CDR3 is TGTGCCAGCAGCCCTAGACCGTCTGGGGCCAACGTCCTGACTTTC. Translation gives CASSPRPSGANVLTF.

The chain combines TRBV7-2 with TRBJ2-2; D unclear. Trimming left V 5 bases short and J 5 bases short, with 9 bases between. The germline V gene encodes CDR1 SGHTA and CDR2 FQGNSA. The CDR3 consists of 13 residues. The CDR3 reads CASSPTLTGELFF. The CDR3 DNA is TGTGCCAGCAGCCCCACTTTAACCGGGGAGCTGTTTTTT.

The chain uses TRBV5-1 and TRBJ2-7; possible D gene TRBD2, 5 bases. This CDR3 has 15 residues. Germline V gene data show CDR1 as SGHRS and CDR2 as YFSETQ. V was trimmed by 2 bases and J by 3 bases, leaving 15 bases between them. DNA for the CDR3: TGCGCCAGCAGCTTTGGCCTTGACGGGGACTACGAGCAGTACTTC. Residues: CASSFGLDGDYEQYF.

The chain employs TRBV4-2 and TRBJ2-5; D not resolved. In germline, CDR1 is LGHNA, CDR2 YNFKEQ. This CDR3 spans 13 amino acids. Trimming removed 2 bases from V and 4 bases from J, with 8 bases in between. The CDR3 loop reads CASSQTVIETQYF. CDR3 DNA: TGTGCCAGCAGCCAAACGGTAATAGAGACCCAGTACTTC.

The CDR3 reads CAWGDSYNQPQHF. In DNA form, the CDR3 reads TGTGCCTGGGGGGACAGCTACAATCAGCCCCAGCATTTT. The rearrangement joins TRBV30 to TRBJ1-5, with 7 bases matching TRBD1. The CDR3 contains 13 residues. The V gene's germline CDR1 is GTSNPN and CDR2 SVGIG (reference sequence). Germline trimming cut 5 bases from V and 3 bases from J; bases unmatched to any gene: 4.

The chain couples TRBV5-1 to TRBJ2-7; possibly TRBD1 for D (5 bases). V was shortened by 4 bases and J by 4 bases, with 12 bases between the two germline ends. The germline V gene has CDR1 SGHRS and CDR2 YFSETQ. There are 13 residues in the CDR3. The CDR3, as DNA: TGCGCCAGCAGCATCAGACAGAATTACGAGCAGTACTTC. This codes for CASSIRQNYEQYF.

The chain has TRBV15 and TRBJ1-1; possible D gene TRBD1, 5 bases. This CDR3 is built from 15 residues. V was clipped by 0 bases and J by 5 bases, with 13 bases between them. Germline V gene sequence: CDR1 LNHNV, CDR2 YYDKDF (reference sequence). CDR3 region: CATSRDAAGSTEAFF. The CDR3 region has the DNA TGTGCCACCAGCAGAGATGCGGCAGGGAGTACTGAAGCTTTCTTT.